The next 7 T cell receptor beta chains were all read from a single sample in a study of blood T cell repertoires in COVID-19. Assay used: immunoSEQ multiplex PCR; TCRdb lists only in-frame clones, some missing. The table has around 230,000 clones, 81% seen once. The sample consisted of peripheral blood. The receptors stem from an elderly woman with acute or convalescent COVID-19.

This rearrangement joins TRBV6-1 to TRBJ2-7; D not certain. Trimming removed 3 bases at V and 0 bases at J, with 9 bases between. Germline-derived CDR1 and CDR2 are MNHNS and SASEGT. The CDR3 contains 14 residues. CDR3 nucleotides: TGTGCCAGCAGTGATCCTGGCCGCTCCTACGAGCAGTACTTC. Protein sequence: CASSDPGRSYEQYF.

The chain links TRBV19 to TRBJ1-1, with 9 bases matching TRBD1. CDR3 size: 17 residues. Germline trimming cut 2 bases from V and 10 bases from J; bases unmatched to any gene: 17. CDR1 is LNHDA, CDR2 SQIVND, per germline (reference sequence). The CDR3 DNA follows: TGTGCCAGTAGTATACGATTGGGGACAGGGCTCAATAGGGGAGCTTTCTTT. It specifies CASSIRLGTGLNRGAFF.

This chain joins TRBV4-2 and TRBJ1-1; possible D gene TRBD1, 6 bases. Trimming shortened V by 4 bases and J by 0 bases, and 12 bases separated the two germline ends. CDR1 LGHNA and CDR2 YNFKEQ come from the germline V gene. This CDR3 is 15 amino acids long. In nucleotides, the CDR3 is TGTGCCAGCAGCCGAAAGACAGGCATGAACACTGAAGCTTTCTTT. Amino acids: CASSRKTGMNTEAFF.

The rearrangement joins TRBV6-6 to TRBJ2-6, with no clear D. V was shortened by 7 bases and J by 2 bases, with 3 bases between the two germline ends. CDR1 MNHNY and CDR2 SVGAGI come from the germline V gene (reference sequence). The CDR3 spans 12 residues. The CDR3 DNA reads TGTGCCAGCAACACTGGGGCCAACGTCCTGACTTTC. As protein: CASNTGANVLTF.

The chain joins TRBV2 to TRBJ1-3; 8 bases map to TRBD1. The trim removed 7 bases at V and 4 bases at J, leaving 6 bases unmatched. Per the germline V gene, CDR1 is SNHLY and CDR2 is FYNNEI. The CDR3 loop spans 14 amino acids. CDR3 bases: TGTGCCAGCACCCAGGGGGCAGGAGGAAACACCATATATTTT. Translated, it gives CASTQGAGGNTIYF.

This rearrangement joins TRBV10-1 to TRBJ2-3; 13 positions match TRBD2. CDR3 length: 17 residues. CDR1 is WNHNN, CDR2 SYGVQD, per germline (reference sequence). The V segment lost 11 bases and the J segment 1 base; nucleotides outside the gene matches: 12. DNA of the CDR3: TGCGCCGGCCGAGGGACTAGCGGGGAGGACGGCACAGATACGCAGTATTTT. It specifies CAGRGTSGEDGTDTQYF.

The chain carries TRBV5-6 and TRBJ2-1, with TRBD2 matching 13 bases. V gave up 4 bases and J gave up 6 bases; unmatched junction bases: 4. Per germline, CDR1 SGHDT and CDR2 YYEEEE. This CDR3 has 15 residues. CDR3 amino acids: CASSRTSGGANEQFF. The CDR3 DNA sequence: TGTGCCAGCAGCCGAACTAGCGGGGGGGCCAATGAGCAGTTCTTC. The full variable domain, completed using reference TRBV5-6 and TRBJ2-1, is DAGVTQSPTHLIKTRGQQVTLRCSPKSGHDTVSWYQQALGQGPQFIFQYYEEEERQRGNFPDRFSGHQFPNYSSELNVNALLLGDSALYLCASSRTSGGANEQFFGPGTRLTVL.